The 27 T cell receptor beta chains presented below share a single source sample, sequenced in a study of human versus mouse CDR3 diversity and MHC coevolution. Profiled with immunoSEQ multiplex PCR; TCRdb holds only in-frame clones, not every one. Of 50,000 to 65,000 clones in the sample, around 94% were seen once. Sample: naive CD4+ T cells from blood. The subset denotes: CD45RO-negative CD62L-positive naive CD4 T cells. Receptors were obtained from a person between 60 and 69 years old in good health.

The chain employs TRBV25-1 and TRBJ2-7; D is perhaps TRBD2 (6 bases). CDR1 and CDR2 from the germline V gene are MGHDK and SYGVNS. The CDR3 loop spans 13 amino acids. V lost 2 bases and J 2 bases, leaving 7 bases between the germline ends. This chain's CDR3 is CASSEAGPYEQYF. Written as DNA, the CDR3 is TGTGCCAGCAGTGAAGCGGGACCCTACGAGCAGTACTTC.

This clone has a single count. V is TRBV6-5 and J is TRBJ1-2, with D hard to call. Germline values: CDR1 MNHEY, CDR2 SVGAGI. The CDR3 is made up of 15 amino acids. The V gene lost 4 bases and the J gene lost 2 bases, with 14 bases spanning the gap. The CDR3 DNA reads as TGTGCCAGCAGTTCCACCAGGACTGACAACTATGGCTACACCTTC. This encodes CASSSTRTDNYGYTF.

For the CDR3, the DNA is TGTGCCAGCAGCGTAGGAGCCCTATATGGCTACACCTTC. The encoded protein is CASSVGALYGYTF. V is TRBV9 and J is TRBJ1-2; D unresolved. CDR1 is SGDLS and CDR2 is YYNGEE in the germline V gene. V was trimmed by 0 bases and J by 5 bases, leaving 8 bases between them. This CDR3 spans 13 amino acids.

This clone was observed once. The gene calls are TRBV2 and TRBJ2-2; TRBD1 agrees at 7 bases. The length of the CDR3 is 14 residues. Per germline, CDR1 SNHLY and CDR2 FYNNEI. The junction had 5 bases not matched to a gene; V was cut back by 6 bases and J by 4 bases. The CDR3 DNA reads TGTGCCAGCAGAGATCGGACAGGCACCGGGGAGCTGTTTTTT. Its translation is CASRDRTGTGELFF. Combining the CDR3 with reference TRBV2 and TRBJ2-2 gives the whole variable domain EPEVTQTPSHQVTQMGQEVILRCVPISNHLYFYWYRQILGQKVEFLVSFYNNEISEKSEIFDDQFSVERPDGSNFTLKIRSTKLEDSAMYFCASRDRTGTGELFFGEGSRLTVL.

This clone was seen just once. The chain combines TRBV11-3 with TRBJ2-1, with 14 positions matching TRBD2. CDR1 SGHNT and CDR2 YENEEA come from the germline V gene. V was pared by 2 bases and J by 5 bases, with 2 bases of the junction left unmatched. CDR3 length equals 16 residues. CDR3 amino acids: CASSLMGLAGDNEQFF. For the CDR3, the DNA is TGTGCCAGCAGCTTAATGGGACTAGCGGGAGACAATGAGCAGTTCTTC.

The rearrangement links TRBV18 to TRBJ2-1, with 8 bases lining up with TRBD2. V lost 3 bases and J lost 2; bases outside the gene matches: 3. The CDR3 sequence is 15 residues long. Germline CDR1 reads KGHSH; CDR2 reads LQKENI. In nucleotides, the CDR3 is TGTGCCAGCTCACCTAGCGGGACGACCTACAATGAGCAGTTCTTC. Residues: CASSPSGTTYNEQFF.

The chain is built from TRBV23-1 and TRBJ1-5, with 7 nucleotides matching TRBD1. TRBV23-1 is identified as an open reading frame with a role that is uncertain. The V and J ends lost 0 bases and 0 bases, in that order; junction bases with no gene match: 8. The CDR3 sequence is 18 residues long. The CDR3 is CASSQSSGSGGSNQPQHF. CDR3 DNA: TGCGCCAGCAGTCAATCGAGTGGGTCAGGGGGTAGCAATCAGCCCCAGCATTTT.

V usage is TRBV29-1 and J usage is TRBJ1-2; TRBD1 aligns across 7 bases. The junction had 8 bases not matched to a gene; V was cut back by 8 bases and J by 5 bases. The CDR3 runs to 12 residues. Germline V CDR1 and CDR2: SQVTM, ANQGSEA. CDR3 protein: CSTRQGRYGYTF. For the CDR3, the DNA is TGCAGCACGAGACAGGGAAGATATGGCTACACCTTC.

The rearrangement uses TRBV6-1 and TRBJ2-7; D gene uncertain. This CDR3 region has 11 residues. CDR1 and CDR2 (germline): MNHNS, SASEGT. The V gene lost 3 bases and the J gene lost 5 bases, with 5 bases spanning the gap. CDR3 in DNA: TGTGCCAGCAGTGATATCCACGAGCAGTACTTC. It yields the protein CASSDIHEQYF.

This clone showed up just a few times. The CDR3 bases are TGTGCCAGTAGTGTAGGTAGATATGGCTACACCTTC. This encodes CASSVGRYGYTF. The chain is built from TRBV19 and TRBJ1-2; D is undetermined. CDR3 length: 12 amino acids. CDR1 and CDR2 (germline): LNHDA, SQIVND (reference sequence). Trimming shortened V by 5 bases and J by 5 bases, and 9 bases separated the two germline ends.

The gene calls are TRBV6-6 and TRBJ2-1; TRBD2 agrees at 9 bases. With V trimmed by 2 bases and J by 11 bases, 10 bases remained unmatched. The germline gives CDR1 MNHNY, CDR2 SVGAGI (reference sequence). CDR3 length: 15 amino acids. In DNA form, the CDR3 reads TGTGCCAGCAGTTACATGTTGCGGGAGGGTGGTAAGCAGTTCTTC. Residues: CASSYMLREGGKQFF.

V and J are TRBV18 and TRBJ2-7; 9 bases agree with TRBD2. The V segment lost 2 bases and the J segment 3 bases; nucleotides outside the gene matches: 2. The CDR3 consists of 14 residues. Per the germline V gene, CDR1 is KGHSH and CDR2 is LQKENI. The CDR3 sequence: CASSPRTSVYEQYF. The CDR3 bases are TGTGCCAGCTCACCAAGGACTAGCGTCTACGAGCAGTACTTC.

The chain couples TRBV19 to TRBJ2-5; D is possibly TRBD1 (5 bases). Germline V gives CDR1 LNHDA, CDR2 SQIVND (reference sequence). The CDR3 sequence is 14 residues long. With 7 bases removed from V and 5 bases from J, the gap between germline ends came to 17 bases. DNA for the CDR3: TGTGCCAGTACGGATAATGGGGCACCTGAGACCCAGTACTTC. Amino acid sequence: CASTDNGAPETQYF.

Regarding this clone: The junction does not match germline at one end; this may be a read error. The CDR3: CASSRLAGDTDAQYF. The DNA of the CDR3 is TGTGCCAGCAGCCGGTTAGCGGGAGACACAGATGCGCAGTATTTT. V and J are TRBV14 and TRBJ2-3; 9 nucleotides line up with TRBD2. The CDR3 runs to 15 residues. The germline V gene encodes CDR1 SGHDN and CDR2 FVKESK.

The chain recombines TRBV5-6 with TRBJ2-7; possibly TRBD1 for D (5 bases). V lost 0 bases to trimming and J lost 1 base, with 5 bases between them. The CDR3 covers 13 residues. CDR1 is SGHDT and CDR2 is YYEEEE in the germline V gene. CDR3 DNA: TGTGCCAGCAGCTTGGACAGGTCCTACGAGCAGTACTTC. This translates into CASSLDRSYEQYF.

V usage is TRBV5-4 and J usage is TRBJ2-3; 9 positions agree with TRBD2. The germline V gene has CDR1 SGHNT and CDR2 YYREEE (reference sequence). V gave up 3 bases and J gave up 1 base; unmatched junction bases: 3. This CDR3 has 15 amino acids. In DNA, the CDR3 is TGTGCCAGCAGCTCTAGCGGGACCCGCACAGATACGCAGTATTTT. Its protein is CASSSSGTRTDTQYF. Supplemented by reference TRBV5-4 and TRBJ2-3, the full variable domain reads ETGVTQSPTHLIKTRGQQVTLRCSSQSGHNTVSWYQQALGQGPQFIFQYYREEENGRGNFPPRFSGLQFPNYSSELNVNALELDDSALYLCASSSSGTRTDTQYFGPGTRLTVL.

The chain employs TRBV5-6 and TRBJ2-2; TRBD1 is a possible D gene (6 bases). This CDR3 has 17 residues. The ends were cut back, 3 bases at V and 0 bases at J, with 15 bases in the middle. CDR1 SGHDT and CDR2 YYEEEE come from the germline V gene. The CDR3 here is CASSSISRQANTGELFF. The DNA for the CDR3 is TGTGCCAGCAGCTCGATCTCCCGACAGGCGAACACCGGGGAGCTGTTTTTT. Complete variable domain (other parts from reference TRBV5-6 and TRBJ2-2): DAGVTQSPTHLIKTRGQQVTLRCSPKSGHDTVSWYQQALGQGPQFIFQYYEEEERQRGNFPDRFSGHQFPNYSSELNVNALLLGDSALYLCASSSISRQANTGELFFGEGSRLTVL.

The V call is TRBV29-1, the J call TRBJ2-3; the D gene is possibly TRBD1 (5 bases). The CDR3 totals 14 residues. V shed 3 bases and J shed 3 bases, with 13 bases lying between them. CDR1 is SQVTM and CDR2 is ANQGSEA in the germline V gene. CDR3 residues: CSVEGRGSTDTQYF. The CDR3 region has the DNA TGCAGCGTTGAGGGTAGGGGAAGTACAGATACGCAGTATTTT.

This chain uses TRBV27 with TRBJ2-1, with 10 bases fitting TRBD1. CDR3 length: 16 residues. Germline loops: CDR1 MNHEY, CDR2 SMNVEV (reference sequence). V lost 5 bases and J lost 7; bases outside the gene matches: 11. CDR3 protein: CASSPTGTGVGNEQFF. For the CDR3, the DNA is TGTGCCAGCAGTCCAACCGGGACAGGGGTAGGAAATGAGCAGTTCTTC.

CDR3 protein: CASSLELSRGLYEQYF. CDR3 in DNA: TGTGCCAGCAGCTTAGAGCTCTCACGGGGTCTATACGAGCAGTACTTC. The gene calls are TRBV11-2 and TRBJ2-7, with D tentatively TRBD2 (5 bases). Germline values: CDR1 SGHAT, CDR2 FQNNGV. This CDR3 region has 16 residues. Trimming stripped 0 bases from V and 4 bases from J, with 16 bases between.

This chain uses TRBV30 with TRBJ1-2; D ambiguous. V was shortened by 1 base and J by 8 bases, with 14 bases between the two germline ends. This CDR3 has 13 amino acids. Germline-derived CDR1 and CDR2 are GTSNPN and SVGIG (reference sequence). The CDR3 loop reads CAWSGRTVGGYTF. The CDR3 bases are TGTGCCTGGAGTGGGAGGACTGTAGGGGGCTACACCTTC.

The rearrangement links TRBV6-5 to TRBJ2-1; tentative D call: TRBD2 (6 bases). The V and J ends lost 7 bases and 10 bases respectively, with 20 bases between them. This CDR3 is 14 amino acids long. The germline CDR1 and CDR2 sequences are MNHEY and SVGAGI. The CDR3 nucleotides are TGTGCCAGCATGGGGAGGCCAATACGAGGAGAGCAGTTCTTC. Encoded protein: CASMGRPIRGEQFF.

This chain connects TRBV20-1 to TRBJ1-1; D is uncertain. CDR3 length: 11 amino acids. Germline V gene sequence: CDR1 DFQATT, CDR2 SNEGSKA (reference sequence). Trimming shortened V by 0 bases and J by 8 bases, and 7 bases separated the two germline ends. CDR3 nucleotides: TGCAGTGCTAGAGATCAGGTAGAAGCTTTCTTT. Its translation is CSARDQVEAFF.

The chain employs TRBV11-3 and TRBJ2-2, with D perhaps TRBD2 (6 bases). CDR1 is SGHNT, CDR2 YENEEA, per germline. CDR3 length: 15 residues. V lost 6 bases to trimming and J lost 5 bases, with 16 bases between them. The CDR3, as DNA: TGTGCCAGCAGTCAGGTCGGGGGTGGGACCGGGGAGCTGTTTTTT. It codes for CASSQVGGGTGELFF.

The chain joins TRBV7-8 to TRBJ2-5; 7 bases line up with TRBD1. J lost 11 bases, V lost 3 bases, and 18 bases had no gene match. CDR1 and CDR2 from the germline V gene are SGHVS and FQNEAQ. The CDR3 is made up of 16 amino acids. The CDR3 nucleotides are TGTGCCAGCAGCTTTTCAGATCGAGAGGCCCAGGGGGAGCAGTACTTC. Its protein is CASSFSDREAQGEQYF.

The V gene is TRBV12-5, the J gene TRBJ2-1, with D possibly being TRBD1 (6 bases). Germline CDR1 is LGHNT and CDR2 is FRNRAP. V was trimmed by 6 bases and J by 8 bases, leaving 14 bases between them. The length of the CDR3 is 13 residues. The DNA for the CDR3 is TGTGCTAGTGGAAGGGGGATGGTCCATGAGCAGTTCTTC. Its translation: CASGRGMVHEQFF.

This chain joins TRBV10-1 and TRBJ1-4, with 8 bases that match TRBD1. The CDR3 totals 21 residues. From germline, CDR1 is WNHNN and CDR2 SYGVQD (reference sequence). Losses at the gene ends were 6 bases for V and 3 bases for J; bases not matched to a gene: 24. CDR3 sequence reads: CASRWVLPGQGLLSSNEKLFF. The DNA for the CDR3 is TGCGCCAGCAGGTGGGTCCTCCCCGGACAGGGACTGTTGTCGTCTAATGAAAAACTGTTTTTT.